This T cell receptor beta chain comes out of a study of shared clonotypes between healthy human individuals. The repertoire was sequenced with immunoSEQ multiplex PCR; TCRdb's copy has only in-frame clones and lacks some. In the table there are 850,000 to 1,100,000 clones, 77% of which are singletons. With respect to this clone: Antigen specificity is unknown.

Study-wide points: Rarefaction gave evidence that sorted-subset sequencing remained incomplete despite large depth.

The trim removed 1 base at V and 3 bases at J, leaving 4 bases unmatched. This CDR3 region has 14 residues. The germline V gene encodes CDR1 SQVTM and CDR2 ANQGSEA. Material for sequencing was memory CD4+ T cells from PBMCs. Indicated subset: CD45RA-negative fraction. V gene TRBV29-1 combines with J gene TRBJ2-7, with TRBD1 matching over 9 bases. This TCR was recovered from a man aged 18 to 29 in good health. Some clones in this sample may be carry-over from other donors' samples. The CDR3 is CSVEGDRVIYEQYF. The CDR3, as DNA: TGCAGCGTTGAAGGGGACAGGGTGATCTACGAGCAGTACTTC.